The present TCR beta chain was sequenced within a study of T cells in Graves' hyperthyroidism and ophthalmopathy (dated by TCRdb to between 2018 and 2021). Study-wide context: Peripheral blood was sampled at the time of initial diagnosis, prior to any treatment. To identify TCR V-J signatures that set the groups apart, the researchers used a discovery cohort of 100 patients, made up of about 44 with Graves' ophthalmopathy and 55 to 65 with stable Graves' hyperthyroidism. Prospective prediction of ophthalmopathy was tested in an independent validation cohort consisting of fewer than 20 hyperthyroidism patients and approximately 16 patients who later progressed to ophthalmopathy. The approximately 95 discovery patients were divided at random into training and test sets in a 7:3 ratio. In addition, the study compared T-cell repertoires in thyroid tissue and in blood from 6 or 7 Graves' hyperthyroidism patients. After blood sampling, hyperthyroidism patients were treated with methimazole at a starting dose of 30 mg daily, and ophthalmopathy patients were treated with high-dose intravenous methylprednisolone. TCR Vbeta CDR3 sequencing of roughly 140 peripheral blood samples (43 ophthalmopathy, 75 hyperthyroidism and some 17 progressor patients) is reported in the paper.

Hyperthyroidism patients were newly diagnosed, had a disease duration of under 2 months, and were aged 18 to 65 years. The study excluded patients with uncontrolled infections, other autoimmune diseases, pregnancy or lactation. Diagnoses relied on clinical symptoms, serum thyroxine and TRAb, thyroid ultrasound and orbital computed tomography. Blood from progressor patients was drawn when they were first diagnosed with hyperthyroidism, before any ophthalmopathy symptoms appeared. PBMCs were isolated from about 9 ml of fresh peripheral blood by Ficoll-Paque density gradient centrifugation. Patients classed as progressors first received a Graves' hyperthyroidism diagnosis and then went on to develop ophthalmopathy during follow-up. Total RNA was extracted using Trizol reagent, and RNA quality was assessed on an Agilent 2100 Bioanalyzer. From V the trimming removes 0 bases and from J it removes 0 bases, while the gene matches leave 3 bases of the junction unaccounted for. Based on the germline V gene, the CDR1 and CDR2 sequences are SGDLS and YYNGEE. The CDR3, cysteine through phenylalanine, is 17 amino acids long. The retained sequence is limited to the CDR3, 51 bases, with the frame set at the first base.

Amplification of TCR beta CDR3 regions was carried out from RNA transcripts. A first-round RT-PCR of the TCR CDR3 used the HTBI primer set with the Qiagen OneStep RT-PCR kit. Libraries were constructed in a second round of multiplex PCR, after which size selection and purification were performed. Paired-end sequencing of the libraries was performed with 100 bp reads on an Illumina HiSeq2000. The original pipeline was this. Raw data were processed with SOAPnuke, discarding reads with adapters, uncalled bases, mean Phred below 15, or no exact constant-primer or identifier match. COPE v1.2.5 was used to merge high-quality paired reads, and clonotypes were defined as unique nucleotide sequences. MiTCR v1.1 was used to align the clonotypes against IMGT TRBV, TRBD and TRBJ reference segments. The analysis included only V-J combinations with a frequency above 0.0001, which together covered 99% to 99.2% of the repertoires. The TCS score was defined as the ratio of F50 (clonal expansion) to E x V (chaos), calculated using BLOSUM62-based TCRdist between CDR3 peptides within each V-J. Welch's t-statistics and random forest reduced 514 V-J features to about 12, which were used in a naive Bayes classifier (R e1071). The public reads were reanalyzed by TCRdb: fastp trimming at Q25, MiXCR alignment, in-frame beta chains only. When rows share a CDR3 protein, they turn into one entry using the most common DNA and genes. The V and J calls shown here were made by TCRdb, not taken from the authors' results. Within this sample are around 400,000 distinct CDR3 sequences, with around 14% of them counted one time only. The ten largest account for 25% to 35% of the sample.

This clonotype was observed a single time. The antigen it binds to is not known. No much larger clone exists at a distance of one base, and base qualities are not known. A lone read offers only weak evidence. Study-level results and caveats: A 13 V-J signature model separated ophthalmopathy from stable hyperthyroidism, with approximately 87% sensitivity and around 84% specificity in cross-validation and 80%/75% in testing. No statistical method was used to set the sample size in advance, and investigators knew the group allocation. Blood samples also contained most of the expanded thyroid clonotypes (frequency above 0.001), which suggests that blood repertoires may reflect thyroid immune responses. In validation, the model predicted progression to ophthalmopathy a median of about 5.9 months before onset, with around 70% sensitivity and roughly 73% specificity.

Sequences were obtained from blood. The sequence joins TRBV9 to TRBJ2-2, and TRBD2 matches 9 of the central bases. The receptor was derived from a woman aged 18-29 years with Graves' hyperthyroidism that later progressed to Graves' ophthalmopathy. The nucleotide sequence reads TGTGCCAGCAGCGTAGAGTCTAGCGGGACGAACACCGGGGAGCTGTTTTTT. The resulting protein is CASSVESSGTNTGELFF. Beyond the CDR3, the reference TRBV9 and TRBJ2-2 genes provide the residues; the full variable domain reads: DSGVTQTPKHLITATGQRVTLRCSPRSGDLSVYWYQQSLDQGLQFLIQYYNGEERAKGNILERFSAQQFPDLHSELNLSSLELGDSALYFCASSVESSGTNTGELFFGEGSRLTVL.